Listed here are 24 T cell receptor beta chains from one sample, sequenced in a study of identical twins. From the 5' RACE reads, TCRdb called clonotypes with MiXCR, one entry per CDR3 protein. The sample shows fewer than 250,000 distinct CDR3 sequences, around a tenth of them seen only once. Sequenced sample: memory (CD45RO+) T cells sorted from blood. These receptors all stem from a woman aged 18-29 years in good health.

CDR3 protein: CASARGLNNEQFF. Written as DNA, the CDR3 is TGTGCCAGCGCCCGGGGCCTGAACAATGAGCAGTTCTTC. The chain recombines TRBV11-3 with TRBJ2-1; D may match TRBD1 or TRBD2 (5 bases each). Germline CDR1 is SGHNT and CDR2 is YENEEA. V gave up 8 bases and J gave up 5 bases, with 13 bases separating them. The CDR3 length is 13 residues. The complete variable domain, with remaining parts taken from reference TRBV11-3 and TRBJ2-1, reads EAGVVQSPRYKIIEKKQPVAFWCNPISGHNTLYWYLQNLGQGPELLIRYENEEAVDDSQLPKDRFSAERLKGVDSTLKIQPAELGDSAVYLCASARGLNNEQFFGPGTRLTVL.

The rearrangement joins TRBV20-1 to TRBJ2-5; D could derive from TRBD1 or TRBD2 (5 bases each). Germline CDR1 DFQATT, CDR2 SNEGSKA (reference sequence). V lost 1 base and J lost 5, with 8 bases in between. The CDR3 length is 12 residues. CDR3 DNA: TGCAGTGCTAGAGGGGGCGGGGAGACCCAGTACTTC. It translates to CSARGGGETQYF.

The chain joins TRBV5-1 to TRBJ2-7; D is uncertain. Germline V CDR1 and CDR2: SGHRS, YFSETQ. V lost 4 bases and J 3 bases, leaving 5 bases between the germline ends. The CDR3 runs to 11 residues. CDR3 in amino acids: CASSDLYEQYF. In nucleotides, the CDR3 is TGCGCCAGCAGCGACCTCTACGAGCAGTACTTC.

The V call is TRBV20-1, the J call TRBJ2-7; D is ambiguous. Per the germline V gene, CDR1 is DFQATT and CDR2 is SNEGSKA (reference sequence). The V end lost 6 bases, the J end lost 2 bases, and 17 bases lay between the germline ends. CDR3 length: 14 residues. The CDR3 coding sequence is TGCAGTGCGAGCAACCCCGGTAACGCCTACGAGCAGTACTTC. Translation: CSASNPGNAYEQYF.

The V call is TRBV5-4, the J call TRBJ1-2, with TRBD1 matching over 7 bases. Per germline, CDR1 SGHNT and CDR2 YYREEE (reference sequence). This CDR3 comprises 17 residues. V dropped 4 bases and J dropped 0; count of bases not matched to a gene: 12. In nucleotides, the CDR3 is TGTGCCAGCAGCGCAGAGGGGACAGTTGCCGCTAACTATGGCTACACCTTC. This codes for CASSAEGTVAANYGYTF.

This clonotype was recorded once. The genes are TRBV4-3 and TRBJ2-2; the D gene is possibly TRBD2 (6 bases). The V end was cut by 0 bases, the J end by 0 bases, with 14 bases between. CDR1 is LGHNA, CDR2 YSLEER, per germline. The CDR3 has 18 residues. CDR3 sequence: CASSQDIRGGTNTGELFF. CDR3 DNA sequence: TGCGCCAGCAGCCAAGATATACGGGGCGGGACGAACACCGGGGAGCTGTTTTTT.

The J gene is TRBJ1-1, the V gene TRBV12-3 or TRBV12-4, with D tentatively TRBD1 (5 bases). This CDR3 is built from 16 residues. Trimming took off 2 bases at V and 1 base at J, with 14 bases between the two ends. The CDR3 sequence is CASSLWRKGPNTEAFF. The CDR3 DNA reads as TGTGCCAGCAGTTTATGGAGGAAGGGGCCGAACACTGAAGCTTTCTTT.

The chain joins TRBV24-1 to TRBJ1-6; no definite D call. The germline V gene has CDR1 KGHDR and CDR2 SFDVKD. The CDR3 has 12 residues. Between the trimmed V and J ends, which lost 9 bases and 10 bases, there was a span of 12 bases. The CDR3 here is CATPLRTSPLHF. The CDR3 nucleotides read TGTGCCACCCCGCTCAGGACCTCACCCCTCCACTTT.

This clonotype was counted between two and nine times. J is TRBJ2-7 and V is TRBV9, with TRBD1 identical over 7 bases. Germline V CDR1 and CDR2: SGDLS, YYNGEE. V dropped 0 bases and J dropped 4; count of bases not matched to a gene: 4. The CDR3 extends over 14 amino acids. DNA of the CDR3: TGTGCCAGCAGCGTAGACCCACAGGGGTACGAGCAGTACTTC. Translated: CASSVDPQGYEQYF.

The chain's CDR3 is CASSSWIRRKGEQYF. CDR3 sequence (DNA): TGCGCCAGCAGCTCCTGGATCAGAAGGAAGGGCGAGCAGTACTTC. This chain connects TRBV5-1 to TRBJ2-7; D is unresolved. This CDR3 contains 15 residues. Germline CDR1 reads SGHRS; CDR2 reads YFSETQ. Deletions cut 3 bases from V and 6 bases from J, with 19 bases between.

This clonotype has ten or more counts. The CDR3 region has the DNA TGTGCCAGCAGCCATCGGACTAGCGGGGGGACACGCTACAATGAGCAGTTCTTC. This encodes CASSHRTSGGTRYNEQFF. The chain carries TRBV3-1 and TRBJ2-1, with 14 bases lining up with TRBD2. V lost 3 bases to trimming and J lost 3 bases; unmatched junction nucleotides: 7. CDR1 and CDR2 (germline): LGHDT, YNNKEL (reference sequence). The length of the CDR3 is 18 residues.

This clonotype was recorded a few times. The chain joins TRBV20-1 to TRBJ1-6, with a possible D match to TRBD1 (5 bases). Germline values: CDR1 DFQATT, CDR2 SNEGSKA (reference sequence). The CDR3 covers 14 residues. V was shortened by 4 bases and J by 10 bases, with 17 bases between the two germline ends. CDR3 loop: CSAIPGAPGSPLHF. The CDR3, as DNA: TGCAGTGCTATCCCTGGGGCCCCCGGGTCACCCCTCCACTTT.

This clonotype turned up a few times. The chain is built from TRBV6-5 and TRBJ2-5, with 7 bases fitting TRBD2. The J segment lost 2 bases and the V segment lost 0 bases, leaving 6 bases of the junction unmatched. Germline-derived CDR1 and CDR2 are MNHEY and SVGAGI. The CDR3 length is 16 residues. DNA of the CDR3: TGTGCCAGCAGTTACTCCATTTTCGGGGGGCAAGAGACCCAGTACTTC. It translates to CASSYSIFGGQETQYF.

This clonotype was recorded at least ten times. The V and J genes are TRBV7-8 and TRBJ1-2; D not certain. This CDR3 has 14 residues. V was trimmed by 4 bases and J by 4 bases, leaving 13 bases between them. Per germline, CDR1 SGHVS and CDR2 FQNEAQ. The CDR3 DNA is TGTGCCAGCAGCTCCTCCGGGAGAGGCTATGGCTACACCTTC. Its translation is CASSSSGRGYGYTF. Drawing the rest from reference TRBV7-8 and TRBJ1-2, the complete variable domain is GAGVSQSPRYKVAKRGQDVALRCDPISGHVSLFWYQQALGQGPEFLTYFQNEAQLDKSGLPSDRFFAERPEGSVSTLKIQRTQQEDSAVYLCASSSSGRGYGYTFGSGTRLTVV.

The chain joins TRBV10-3 to TRBJ2-7; 7 bases fit TRBD1. Per germline, CDR1 ENHRY and CDR2 SYGVKD. V shed 10 bases and J 5 bases; nucleotides not matched to a gene: 8. CDR3 size: 12 residues. The CDR3 spells CASRGTVDEQYF. In DNA form, the CDR3 reads TGTGCCAGCAGGGGGACCGTCGACGAGCAGTACTTC.

This clonotype was detected ten times or more. This chain links TRBV7-9 with TRBJ1-1; D may be TRBD1 (5 bases). Between the trimmed V and J ends, which lost 0 bases and 6 bases, there was a span of 5 bases. This CDR3 is 12 amino acids long. Germline V gene lookup returns CDR1 SEHNR and CDR2 FQNEAQ (reference sequence). CDR3 amino acids: CASSLAGPEAFF. Here the CDR3 DNA reads TGTGCCAGCAGCTTAGCGGGGCCTGAAGCTTTCTTT.

This clonotype has a handful of counts. The chain has TRBV5-8 and TRBJ2-1; 9 positions agree with TRBD1. This CDR3 has 15 residues. The ends lost 3 bases at V and 7 bases at J; junction bases unmatched: 8. Germline V gene sequence: CDR1 SGHTS, CDR2 YDEGEE. The CDR3 sequence is CASSSTGGRLNEQFF. CDR3 coding DNA: TGTGCCAGCAGCTCTACAGGGGGCCGATTAAATGAGCAGTTCTTC.

In its sample, this clonotype was seen a few times. The rearrangement joins TRBV20-1 to TRBJ2-1, with D hard to call. Between the trimmed V and J ends, which lost 3 bases and 9 bases, there was a span of 12 bases. In germline, CDR1 is DFQATT, CDR2 SNEGSKA (reference sequence). The CDR3 has 12 amino acids. CDR3 sequence reads: CSASVWNSEQFF. The CDR3, as DNA: TGCAGTGCTAGTGTCTGGAATAGTGAGCAGTTCTTC.

The chain joins TRBV7-9 to TRBJ2-1; D possibly matches TRBD1 or TRBD2 (5 bases each). Trimming took 5 bases from V and 13 from J, leaving 12 bases between them. This CDR3 comprises 11 residues. Germline-derived CDR1 and CDR2 are SEHNR and FQNEAQ (reference sequence). CDR3 coding DNA: TGTGCCAGCAGCCATGGGACCCTTCAGTTCTTC. This translates into CASSHGTLQFF.

The V gene is TRBV12-3 or TRBV12-4, the J gene TRBJ2-7; 7 nucleotides match TRBD1. V trimming: 10 bases; J trimming: 0 bases; junction bases outside the gene matches: 9. This CDR3 has 14 amino acids. CDR3 in amino acids: CATKEGQNSYEQYF. CDR3 DNA: TGTGCCACAAAAGAGGGACAGAACTCCTACGAGCAGTACTTC.

The chain is built from TRBV4-3 and TRBJ2-3; 8 bases map to TRBD2. CDR3 length equals 16 residues. CDR1 is LGHNA, CDR2 YSLEER, per germline. Unmatched junction bases numbered 6, after V lost 1 base and J lost 3 bases. This CDR3 reads CASSQGSGSMTDTQYF. CDR3 sequence (DNA): TGCGCCAGCAGCCAAGGGAGCGGGAGTATGACAGATACGCAGTATTTT.

This clonotype came up many times. V gene TRBV7-8 combines with J gene TRBJ2-7; no firm D call. The length of the CDR3 is 13 residues. Germline V CDR1 and CDR2: SGHVS, FQNEAQ. V lost 7 bases and J lost 4, with 14 bases in between. CDR3 DNA sequence: TGTGCCAGCACCGAACCCTTTCGGTACGAGCAGTACTTC. It is translated as CASTEPFRYEQYF.

This clonotype has more than one count but fewer than ten. This chain joins TRBV2 and TRBJ2-2; TRBD2 aligns across 7 bases. Trimming at V came to 4 bases and at J to 1 base, leaving 6 bases not matched to a gene. The CDR3 contains 16 residues. CDR1 is SNHLY and CDR2 is FYNNEI in the germline V gene. The CDR3 sequence: CASSVLGGGNTGELFF. The CDR3 DNA reads as TGTGCCAGCAGTGTCTTAGGCGGGGGGAACACCGGGGAGCTGTTTTTT. The full variable domain, completed using reference TRBV2 and TRBJ2-2, is EPEVTQTPSHQVTQMGQEVILRCVPISNHLYFYWYRQILGQKVEFLVSFYNNEISEKSEIFDDQFSVERPDGSNFTLKIRSTKLEDSAMYFCASSVLGGGNTGELFFGEGSRLTVL.

The rearrangement links TRBV2 to TRBJ2-7, with 13 bases that match TRBD2. CDR1 is SNHLY and CDR2 is FYNNEI in the germline V gene. The V segment lost 8 bases and the J segment 1 base; nucleotides outside the gene matches: 5. This CDR3 is built from 15 residues. CDR3 nucleotides: TGTGCCAGCTTCGGACTAGCGGGGGATTCCTACGAGCAGTACTTC. Translation: CASFGLAGDSYEQYF.